This T cell receptor beta chain was recorded in a study of cytomegalovirus exposure and HLA in healthy donors. Broader study findings: Later, TCR association rates were found to vary by HLA locus, highest for DRB1 and lowest for HLA-C. Some TCR beta chains (164 of them) were listed as cytomegalovirus-associated. Earlier analysis looked at TCR beta V segments, and most were productive about 90% or about 30% of the time.

As for this clone: Antigen unknown.

Germline V CDR1 and CDR2: MNHEY, SVGAGI. The CDR3 sequence is 12 residues long. J lost 6 bases, V lost 5 bases, and 3 bases had no gene match. PCR primers comprised 60 Vbeta and 13 Jbeta primers. The method was immunoSEQ multiplex PCR; TCRdb's version includes in-frame clones alone and lacks a portion of them. Among 200,000 to 250,000 clones listed, roughly 83% were seen once. Material: PBMCs. The chain employs TRBV6-5 and TRBJ1-2; 7 positions agree with TRBD1. The sequence derives from a boy aged 2-15 years in good health and CMV-seronegative. This chain's CDR3 is CASSATGHGYTF. CDR3 bases: TGTGCCAGCAGTGCGACAGGGCATGGCTACACCTTC.